This entry features one T cell receptor (beta chain) sequence. The antigen remains unidentified. Generation of bulk TCR libraries relied on previously described methods and listed TCR primers. MiXCR was run by TCRdb on the PCR reads, yielding one entry per CDR3 protein. In the table there are approximately 500,000 distinct CDR3 sequences, about 25% of which are singletons. These data come from a study of molecular identifiers for immune sequencing clone quantification. With V trimmed by 4 bases and J by 0 bases, 12 bases remained unmatched. The CDR3 is 18 amino acids. Study-level results: Clones that had above 20 RNA copies took up over 98% of effector molecules but under 1% in naive cells.

Sequenced material: naive CD8+ T cells from blood, with Jurkat cell RNA spiked in. Regarding subset: FACS-sorted CD8+CD4-CCR7+CD45RA+ naive T cells. The chain employs TRBV12-3 or TRBV12-4 and TRBJ2-1; TRBD2 agrees at 7 bases. The TCR sequence derives from a human donor in good health. Some libraries in this study had Jurkat cell RNA spiked in. The CDR3 DNA sequence: TGTGCCAGCAGTTCCGCGGGGACTACCTTCAGCTCCTACAATGAGCAGTTCTTC. This sequence encodes CASSSAGTTFSSYNEQFF.